This TCR beta chain was documented in a study of beta chain features in type 1 diabetes (dated by TCRdb to 2017 to 2018). Regarding the complete study: Mean age, gender distribution, total cell number and subset yield were not different between patients and healthy donors. A total of roughly 100,000,000 sorted cells were examined across all samples, and the number of cells per subset was strongly correlated with RNA yield. The study compared the TCRB repertoires of sorted circulating CD4+ T cell subsets in recently diagnosed type 1 diabetes patients with those in matched healthy donors. Regulatory and stem cell-like memory subsets were obtained from only 8 patients and about 8 healthy donors, while naive and central memory subsets were obtained from all 30 or so donors.

The research as a whole found: The naive, central memory and regulatory TCRB repertoires appeared to resemble one another more closely among patients than among healthy donors. A moderate but significant shortening of TCRB CDR3 length was observed in type 1 diabetes patients in all four CD4+ subsets. Shorter templates might be favored by PCR, yet because patient and control samples were amplified and corrected together, any such skew would affect both groups equally. At VDJ recombination sites, patients with type 1 diabetes made fewer insertions and deleted more nucleotides, a pattern implying thymic rearrangement abnormalities. Because the HLA sub-analyses included only small numbers of individuals, any influence of HLA type on TCRB rearrangement was left unresolved. Sequencing cDNA rather than genomic DNA could over-represent highly expressing activated cells, although activation and CD3 levels did not differ between groups.

On this clone itself: It lacks a known antigen. No base quality values were provided; no much bigger clone lies one nucleotide off.

The CDR3 goes from the cysteine to the phenylalanine over 14 residues. Only the CDR3 portion is preserved as DNA: 42 bases, with reading frame beginning at the first base. V sheds 7 bases and J sheds 3 bases, leaving 13 bases between their ends. Per the germline V gene, MDHEN is the CDR1 and SYDVKM is the CDR2. The entire amount of isolated RNA was reverse transcribed using the High Capacity cDNA Reverse Transcription Kit, so the sequenced TCRB transcripts were expressed ones. Deep immunoSEQ sequencing was applied to naive, central memory and regulatory T cell samples, giving an average of about 3.4 million total reads per sample. After sorted cells were lysed in RLT buffer, RNA was extracted with DNase-treated RNeasy Micro or Mini kits, with the choice depending on cell number. To prevent cross-contamination, each cell subset was processed individually, whereas patient and healthy donor samples were processed jointly. TCRB sequences were amplified from cDNA with the immunoSEQ multiplex PCR, producing 87-bp fragments spanning the CDR3 region. Sequencing of the amplicons was performed on the Illumina HiSeq platform. In the source study's methods: PCR bias was computationally corrected using synthetic template baselines, reads within Hamming distance 2 were collapsed, and singletons that could not be merged were discarded. Reads were aligned against IMGT so that V, D and J genes, CDR3 length and insertions or deletions at six rearrangement sites could be assigned. Within each subset, clonotype counts were normalized to the number of sorted cells before true diversity and Gini coefficients were calculated with the tcR R package. The overlap coefficient, calculated on TCRB nucleotide sequences, was used to measure repertoire sharing. Imported from immuneACCESS, the table was reduced by TCRdb to in-frame sequences with V and J called. These copies leave out some clones; in studies compared against another copy, an unresolved V gene accounts for under half, and the cause of the remainder is not known. The D gene and trimming were derived from the DNA, and the V and J assignments and clone size from that table. The sample has about 220,000 clones on record, roughly 10% of them singletons. The ten top clones hold approximately 1.4% of the sample.

Each donor gave one peripheral blood draw, approximately 0.11 L on average, collected into heparinised tubes. A BD FACSAria II and a panel including CD45RO, CCR7, CD25, CD127, CD95 and CD27 were used to sort naive, central memory, regulatory and stem cell-like memory CD4+ T cells. A purity above 95% was achieved for all sorted populations. PBMCs were isolated immediately by Lymphoprep density gradient centrifugation and stained directly without culture. So that batch effects would be minimized, each experiment stained and sorted samples in pairs, pairing one healthy donor with one patient. The sample taken for sequencing was central memory CD4+ T cells from blood. The receptor was derived from a man aged 18 to 35 in good health. The V gene is TRBV28 and the J gene is TRBJ2-1; a tentative D match to TRBD1 spans 6 bases. The base sequence is TGTGCCAGCACCGCACAACAGGGCTACAATGAGCAGTTCTTC. It is translated as CASTAQQGYNEQFF.